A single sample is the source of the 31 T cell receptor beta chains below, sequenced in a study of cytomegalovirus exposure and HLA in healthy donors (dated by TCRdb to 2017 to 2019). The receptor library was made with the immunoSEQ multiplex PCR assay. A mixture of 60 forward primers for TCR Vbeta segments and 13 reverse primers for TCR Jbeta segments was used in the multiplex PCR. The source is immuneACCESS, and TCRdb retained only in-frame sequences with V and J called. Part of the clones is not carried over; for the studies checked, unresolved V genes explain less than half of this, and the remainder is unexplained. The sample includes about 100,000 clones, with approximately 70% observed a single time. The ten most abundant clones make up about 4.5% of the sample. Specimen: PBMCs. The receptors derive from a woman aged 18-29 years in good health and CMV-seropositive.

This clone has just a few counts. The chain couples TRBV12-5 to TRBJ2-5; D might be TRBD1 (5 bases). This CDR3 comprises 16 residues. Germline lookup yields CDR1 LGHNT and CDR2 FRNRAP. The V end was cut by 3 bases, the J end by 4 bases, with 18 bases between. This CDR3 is CASGFCVASGSETQYF. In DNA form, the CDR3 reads TGTGCTAGTGGTTTTTGTGTCGCGTCAGGGTCAGAGACCCAGTACTTC. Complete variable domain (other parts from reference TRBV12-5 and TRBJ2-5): DARVTQTPRHKVTEMGQEVTMRCQPILGHNTVFWYRQTMMQGLELLAYFRNRAPLDDSGMPKDRFSAEMPDATLATLKIQPSEPRDSAVYFCASGFCVASGSETQYFGPGTRLLVL.

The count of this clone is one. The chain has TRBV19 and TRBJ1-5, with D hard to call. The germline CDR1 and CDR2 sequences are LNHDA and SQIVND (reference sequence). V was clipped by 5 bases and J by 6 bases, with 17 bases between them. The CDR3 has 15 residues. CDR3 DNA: TGTGCCAGTAGTTGGGCCAAAGCGGCGAGTCAGCCCCAGCATTTT. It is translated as CASSWAKAASQPQHF.

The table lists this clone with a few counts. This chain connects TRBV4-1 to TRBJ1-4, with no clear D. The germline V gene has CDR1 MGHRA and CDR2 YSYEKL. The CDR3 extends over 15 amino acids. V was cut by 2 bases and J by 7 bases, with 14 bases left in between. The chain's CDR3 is CASSQHILGREKLFF. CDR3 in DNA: TGCGCCAGCAGCCAACACATACTTGGGCGTGAAAAACTGTTTTTT.

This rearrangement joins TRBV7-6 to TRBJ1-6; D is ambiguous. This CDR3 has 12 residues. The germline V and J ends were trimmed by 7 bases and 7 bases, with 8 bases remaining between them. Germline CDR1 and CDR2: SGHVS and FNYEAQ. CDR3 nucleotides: TGTGCCAGCATCCCGACAAATTCACCCCTCCACTTT. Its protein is CASIPTNSPLHF.

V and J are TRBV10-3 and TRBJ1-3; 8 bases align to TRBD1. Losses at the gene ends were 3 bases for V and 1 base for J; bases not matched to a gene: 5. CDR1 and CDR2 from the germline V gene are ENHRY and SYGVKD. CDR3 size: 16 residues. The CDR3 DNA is TGTGCCATCAGTGACTTCAGGGGGCTATCTGGAAACACCATATATTTT. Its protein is CAISDFRGLSGNTIYF.

The CDR3 sequence is CSVLASGRGTDTQYF. The DNA for the CDR3 is TGCAGCGTTCTGGCTAGCGGGAGGGGCACAGATACGCAGTATTTT. The V call is TRBV29-1, the J call TRBJ2-3; 12 bases line up with TRBD2. CDR1 and CDR2 (germline): SQVTM, ANQGSEA. The CDR3 loop spans 15 amino acids. J lost 1 base, V lost 5 bases, and 4 bases had no gene match.

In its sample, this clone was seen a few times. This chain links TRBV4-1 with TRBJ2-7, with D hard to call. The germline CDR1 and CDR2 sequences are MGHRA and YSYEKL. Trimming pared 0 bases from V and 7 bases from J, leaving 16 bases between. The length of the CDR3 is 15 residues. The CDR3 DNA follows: TGCGCCAGCAGCCAAGATAACTCGTACTTTGTTGAGCAGTACTTC. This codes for CASSQDNSYFVEQYF.

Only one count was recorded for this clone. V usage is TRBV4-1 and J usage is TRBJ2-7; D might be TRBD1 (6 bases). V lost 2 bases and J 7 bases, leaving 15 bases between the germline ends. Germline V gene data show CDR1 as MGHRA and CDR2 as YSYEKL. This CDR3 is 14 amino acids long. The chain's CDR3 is CASSQPYRVDEQYF. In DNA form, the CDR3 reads TGCGCCAGCAGCCAACCTTACAGGGTTGATGAGCAGTACTTC.

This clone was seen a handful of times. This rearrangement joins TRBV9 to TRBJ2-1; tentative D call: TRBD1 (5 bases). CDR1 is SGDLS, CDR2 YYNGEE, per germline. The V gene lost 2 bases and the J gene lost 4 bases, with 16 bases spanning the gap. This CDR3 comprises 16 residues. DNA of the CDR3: TGTGCCAGCAGCGTGGAAACCAGGGATTGGTACAATGAGCAGTTCTTC. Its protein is CASSVETRDWYNEQFF.

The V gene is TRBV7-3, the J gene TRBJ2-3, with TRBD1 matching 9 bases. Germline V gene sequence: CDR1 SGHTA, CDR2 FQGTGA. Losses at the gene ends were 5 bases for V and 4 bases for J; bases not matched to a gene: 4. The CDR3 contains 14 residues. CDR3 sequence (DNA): TGTGCCAGCAGCCCCGGACAGGGGTCAGATACGCAGTATTTT. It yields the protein CASSPGQGSDTQYF.

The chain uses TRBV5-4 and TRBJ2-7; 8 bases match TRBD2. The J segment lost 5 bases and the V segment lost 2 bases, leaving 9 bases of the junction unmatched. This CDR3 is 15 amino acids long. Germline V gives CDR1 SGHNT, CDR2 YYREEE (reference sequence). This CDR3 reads CASSLWGTRKNEQYF. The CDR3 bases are TGTGCCAGCAGCTTATGGGGGACTAGAAAAAACGAGCAGTACTTC. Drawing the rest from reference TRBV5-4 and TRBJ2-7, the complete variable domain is ETGVTQSPTHLIKTRGQQVTLRCSSQSGHNTVSWYQQALGQGPQFIFQYYREEENGRGNFPPRFSGLQFPNYSSELNVNALELDDSALYLCASSLWGTRKNEQYFGPGTRLTVT.

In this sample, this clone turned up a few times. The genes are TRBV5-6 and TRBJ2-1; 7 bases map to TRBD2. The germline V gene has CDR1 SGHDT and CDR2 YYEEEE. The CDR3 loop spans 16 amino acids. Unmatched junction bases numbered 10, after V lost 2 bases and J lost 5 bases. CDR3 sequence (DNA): TGTGCCAGCAGCTTTCGGGTTTCTAGCGGACACAATGAGCAGTTCTTC. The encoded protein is CASSFRVSSGHNEQFF.

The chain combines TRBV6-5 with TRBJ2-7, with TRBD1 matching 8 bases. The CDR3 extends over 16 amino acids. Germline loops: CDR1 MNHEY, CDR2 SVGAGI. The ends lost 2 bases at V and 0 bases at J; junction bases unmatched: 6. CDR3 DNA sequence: TGTGCCAGCAGTTACCTCGGACAGGGCAGCTCCTACGAGCAGTACTTC. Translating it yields CASSYLGQGSSYEQYF.

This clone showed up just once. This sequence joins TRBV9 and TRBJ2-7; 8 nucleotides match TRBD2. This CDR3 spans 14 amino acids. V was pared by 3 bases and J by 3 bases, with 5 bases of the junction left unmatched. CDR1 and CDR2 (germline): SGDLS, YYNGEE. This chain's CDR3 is CASSAEGTSYEQYF. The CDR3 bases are TGTGCCAGCAGCGCCGAGGGGACTAGCTACGAGCAGTACTTC.

CDR3 loop: CASSEIPASGTGELFF. The CDR3 nucleotides read TGTGCCAGCAGTGAGATCCCGGCTAGCGGAACCGGGGAGCTGTTTTTT. This chain joins TRBV6-4 and TRBJ2-2; 7 bases map to TRBD2. Germline values: CDR1 MRHNA, CDR2 SNTAGT. V lost 3 bases to trimming and J lost 5 bases; unmatched junction nucleotides: 9. The CDR3 is 16 amino acids.

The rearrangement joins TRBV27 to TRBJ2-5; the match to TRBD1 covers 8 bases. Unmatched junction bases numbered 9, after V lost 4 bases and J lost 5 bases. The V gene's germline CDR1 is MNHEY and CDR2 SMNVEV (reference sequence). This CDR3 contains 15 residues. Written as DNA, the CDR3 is TGTGCCAGCAGTTCCCCGGCAGGGGGCGACGAGACCCAGTACTTC. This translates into CASSSPAGGDETQYF.

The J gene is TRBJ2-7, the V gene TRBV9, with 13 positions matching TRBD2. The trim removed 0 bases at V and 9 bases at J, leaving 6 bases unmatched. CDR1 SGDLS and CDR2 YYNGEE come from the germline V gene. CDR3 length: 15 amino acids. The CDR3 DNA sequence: TGTGCCAGCAGCGTAGGAGGGACTAGCGGGACTGGGCAGTACTTC. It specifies CASSVGGTSGTGQYF.

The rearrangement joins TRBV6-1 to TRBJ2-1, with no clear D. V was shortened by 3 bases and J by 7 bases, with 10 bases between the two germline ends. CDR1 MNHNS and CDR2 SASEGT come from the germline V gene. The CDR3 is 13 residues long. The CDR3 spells CASSEGRINEQFF. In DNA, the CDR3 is TGTGCCAGCAGTGAGGGCAGGATAAATGAGCAGTTCTTC.

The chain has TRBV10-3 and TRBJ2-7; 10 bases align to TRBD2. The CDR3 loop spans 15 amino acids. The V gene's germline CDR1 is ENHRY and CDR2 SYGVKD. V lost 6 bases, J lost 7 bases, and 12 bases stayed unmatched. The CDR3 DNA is TGTGCCATCAGAGGGGGAAGCGGGAGGGCCTTGGAGCAGTACTTC. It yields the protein CAIRGGSGRALEQYF.

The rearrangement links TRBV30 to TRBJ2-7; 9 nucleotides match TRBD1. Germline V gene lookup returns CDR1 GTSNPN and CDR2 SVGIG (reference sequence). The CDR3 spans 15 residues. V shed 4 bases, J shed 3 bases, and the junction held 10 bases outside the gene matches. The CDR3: CAWTPRDRVFYEQYF. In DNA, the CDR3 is TGTGCCTGGACTCCACGGGACAGGGTCTTCTACGAGCAGTACTTC.

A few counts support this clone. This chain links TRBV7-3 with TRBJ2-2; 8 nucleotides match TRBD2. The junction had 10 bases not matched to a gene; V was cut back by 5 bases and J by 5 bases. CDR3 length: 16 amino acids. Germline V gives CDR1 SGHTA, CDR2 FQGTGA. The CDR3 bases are TGTGCCAGCAGCCAGGATGGACTAGCTATTACCGGGGAGCTGTTTTTT. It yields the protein CASSQDGLAITGELFF.

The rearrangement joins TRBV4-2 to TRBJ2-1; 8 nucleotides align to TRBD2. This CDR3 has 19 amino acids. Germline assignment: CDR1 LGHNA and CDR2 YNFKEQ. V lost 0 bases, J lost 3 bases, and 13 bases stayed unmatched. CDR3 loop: CASSQDLWGAGVVYNEQFF. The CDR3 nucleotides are TGTGCCAGCAGCCAAGATCTTTGGGGAGCGGGAGTCGTCTACAATGAGCAGTTCTTC.

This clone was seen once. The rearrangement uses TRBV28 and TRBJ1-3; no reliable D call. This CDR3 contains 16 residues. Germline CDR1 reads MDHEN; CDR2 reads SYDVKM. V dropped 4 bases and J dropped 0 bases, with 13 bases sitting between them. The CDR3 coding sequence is TGTGCCAGCAGTTGGGCCCTCTCGGACTCTGGAAACACCATATATTTT. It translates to CASSWALSDSGNTIYF.

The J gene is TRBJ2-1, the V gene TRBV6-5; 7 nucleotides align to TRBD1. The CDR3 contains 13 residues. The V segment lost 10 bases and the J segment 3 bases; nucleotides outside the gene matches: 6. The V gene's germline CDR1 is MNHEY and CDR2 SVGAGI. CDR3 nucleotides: TGTGCCACACAGGGGAGAAGCTACAATGAGCAGTTCTTC. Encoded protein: CATQGRSYNEQFF.

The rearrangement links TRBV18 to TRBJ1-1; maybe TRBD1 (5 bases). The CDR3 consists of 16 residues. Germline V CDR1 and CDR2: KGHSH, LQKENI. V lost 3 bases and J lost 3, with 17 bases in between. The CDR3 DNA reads TGTGCCAGCTCACCCACCTTGGAGGGGCGGGACACTGAAGCTTTCTTT. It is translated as CASSPTLEGRDTEAFF.

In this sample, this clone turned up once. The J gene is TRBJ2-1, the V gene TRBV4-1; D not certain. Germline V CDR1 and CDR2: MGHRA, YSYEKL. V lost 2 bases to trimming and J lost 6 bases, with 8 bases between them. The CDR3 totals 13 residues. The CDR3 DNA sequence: TGCGCCAGCAGCCAACCAGGTTCCAATGAGCAGTTCTTC. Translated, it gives CASSQPGSNEQFF.

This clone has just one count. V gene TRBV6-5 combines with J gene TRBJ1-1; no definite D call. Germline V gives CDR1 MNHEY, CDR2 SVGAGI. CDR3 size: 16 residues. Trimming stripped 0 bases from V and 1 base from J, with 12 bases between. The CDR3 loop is CASSYSSMGGNTEAFF. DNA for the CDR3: TGTGCCAGCAGTTACTCCTCAATGGGAGGGAACACTGAAGCTTTCTTT.

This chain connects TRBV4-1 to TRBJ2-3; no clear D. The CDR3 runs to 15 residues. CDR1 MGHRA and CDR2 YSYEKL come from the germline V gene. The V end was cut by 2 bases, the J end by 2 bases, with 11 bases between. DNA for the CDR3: TGCGCCAGCAGCCAACCCCTAGGAATCACAGATACGCAGTATTTT. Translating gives CASSQPLGITDTQYF.

Here the CDR3 DNA reads TGTGCCAGCAGTTTGGTAGCGGCCCTTTACGAGCAGTACTTC. Amino acid sequence: CASSLVAALYEQYF. The chain is built from TRBV28 and TRBJ2-7; weak D call: TRBD2 (6 bases). The CDR3 consists of 14 residues. With 3 bases removed from V and 4 bases from J, the gap between germline ends came to 13 bases. The germline V gene has CDR1 MDHEN and CDR2 SYDVKM.

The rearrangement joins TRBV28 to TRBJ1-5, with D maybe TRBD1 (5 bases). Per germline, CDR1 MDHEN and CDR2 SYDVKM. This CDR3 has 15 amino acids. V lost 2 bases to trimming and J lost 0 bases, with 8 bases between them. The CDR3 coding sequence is TGTGCCAGCAGTTTAGGAGGGGCTAGCAATCAGCCCCAGCATTTT. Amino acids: CASSLGGASNQPQHF.

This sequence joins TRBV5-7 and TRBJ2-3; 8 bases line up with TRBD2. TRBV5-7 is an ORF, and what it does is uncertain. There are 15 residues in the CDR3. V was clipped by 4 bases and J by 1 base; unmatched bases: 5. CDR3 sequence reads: CASSLPGLGTDTQYF. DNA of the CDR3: TGTGCCAGCAGCCTGCCGGGACTAGGCACAGATACGCAGTATTTT.